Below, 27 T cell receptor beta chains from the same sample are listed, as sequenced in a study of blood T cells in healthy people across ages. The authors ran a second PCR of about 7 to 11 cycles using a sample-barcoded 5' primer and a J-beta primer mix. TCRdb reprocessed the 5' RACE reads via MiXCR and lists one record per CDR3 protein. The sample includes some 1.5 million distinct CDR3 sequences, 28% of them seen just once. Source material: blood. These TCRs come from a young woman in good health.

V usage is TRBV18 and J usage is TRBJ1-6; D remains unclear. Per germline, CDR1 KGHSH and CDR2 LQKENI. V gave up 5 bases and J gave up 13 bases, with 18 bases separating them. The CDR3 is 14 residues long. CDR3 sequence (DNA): TGTGCCAGCTCAAGTGGGCAGGCTAACCCGCCCCTCCACTTT. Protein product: CASSSGQANPPLHF.

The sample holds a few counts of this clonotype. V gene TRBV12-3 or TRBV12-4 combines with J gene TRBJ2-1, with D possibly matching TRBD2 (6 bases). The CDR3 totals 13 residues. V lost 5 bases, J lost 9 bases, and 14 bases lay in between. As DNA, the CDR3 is TGTGCCAGCAGTGGAACTAGCTTCCGTGAGCAGTTCTTC. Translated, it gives CASSGTSFREQFF.

The CDR3 coding sequence is TGCAGTGCTAGACTTCCAGGGGGCAATCAGCCCCAGCATTTT. Protein sequence: CSARLPGGNQPQHF. The chain recombines TRBV20-1 with TRBJ1-5; weak D call: TRBD1 (6 bases). This CDR3 comprises 14 residues. V was pared by 2 bases and J by 2 bases, with 10 bases between. CDR1 DFQATT and CDR2 SNEGSKA come from the germline V gene (reference sequence).

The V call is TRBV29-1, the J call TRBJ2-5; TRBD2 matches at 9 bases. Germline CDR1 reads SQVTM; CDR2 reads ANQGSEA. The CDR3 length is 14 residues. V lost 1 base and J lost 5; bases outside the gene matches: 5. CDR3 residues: CSVEGSGSWETQYF. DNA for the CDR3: TGCAGCGTTGAAGGTAGCGGGAGTTGGGAGACCCAGTACTTC.

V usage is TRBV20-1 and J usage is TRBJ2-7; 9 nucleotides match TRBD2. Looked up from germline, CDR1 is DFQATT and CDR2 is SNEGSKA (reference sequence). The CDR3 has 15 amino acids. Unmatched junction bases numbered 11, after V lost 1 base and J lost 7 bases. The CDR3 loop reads CSARVQTSGYNEQYF. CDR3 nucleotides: TGCAGTGCTAGAGTACAGACTAGCGGTTACAATGAGCAGTACTTC.

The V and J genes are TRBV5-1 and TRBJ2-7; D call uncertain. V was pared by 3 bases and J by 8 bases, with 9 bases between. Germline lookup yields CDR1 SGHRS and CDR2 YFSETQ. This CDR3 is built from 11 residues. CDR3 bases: TGCGCCAGCAGCTCTGCGGAGAAGCAGTACTTC. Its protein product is CASSSAEKQYF.

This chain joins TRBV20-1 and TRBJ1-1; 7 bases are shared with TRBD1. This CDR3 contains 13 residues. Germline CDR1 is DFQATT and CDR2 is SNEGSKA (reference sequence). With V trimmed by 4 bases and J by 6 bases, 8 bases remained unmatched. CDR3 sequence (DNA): TGCAGTGCTAAGACAGGGTACCTCGCTGAAGCTTTCTTT. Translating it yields CSAKTGYLAEAFF.

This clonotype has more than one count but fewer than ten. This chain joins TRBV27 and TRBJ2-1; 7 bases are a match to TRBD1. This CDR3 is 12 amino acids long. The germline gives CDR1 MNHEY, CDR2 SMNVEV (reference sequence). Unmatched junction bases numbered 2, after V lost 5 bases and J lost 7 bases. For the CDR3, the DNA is TGTGCCAGCAGTCCGGACAGGAATGAGCAGTTCTTC. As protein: CASSPDRNEQFF.

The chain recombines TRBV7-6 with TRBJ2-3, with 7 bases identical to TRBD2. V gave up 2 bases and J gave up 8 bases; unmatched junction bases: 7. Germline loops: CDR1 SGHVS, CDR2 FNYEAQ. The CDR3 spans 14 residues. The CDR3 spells CASSLSGAAGTQYF. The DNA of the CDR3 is TGTGCCAGCAGCTTAAGCGGGGCAGCCGGTACGCAGTATTTT.

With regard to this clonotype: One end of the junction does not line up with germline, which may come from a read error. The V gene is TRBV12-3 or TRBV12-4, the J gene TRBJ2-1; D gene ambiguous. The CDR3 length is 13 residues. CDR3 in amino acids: CASSFYSRNGQFF. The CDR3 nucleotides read TGTGCCAGCAGTTTTTACAGCCGCAATGGGCAGTTCTTC.

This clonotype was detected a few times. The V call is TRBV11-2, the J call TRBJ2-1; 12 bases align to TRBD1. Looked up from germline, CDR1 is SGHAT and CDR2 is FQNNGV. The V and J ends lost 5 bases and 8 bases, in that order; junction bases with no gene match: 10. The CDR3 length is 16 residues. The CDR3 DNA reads TGTGCCAGCAGCCCACCAACGGGACAGGGGGCCGATGAGCAGTTCTTC. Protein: CASSPPTGQGADEQFF.

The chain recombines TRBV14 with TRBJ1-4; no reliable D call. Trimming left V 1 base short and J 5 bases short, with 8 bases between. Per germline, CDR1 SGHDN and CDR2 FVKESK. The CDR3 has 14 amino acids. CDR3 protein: CASSQGFGNEKLFF. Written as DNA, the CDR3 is TGTGCCAGCAGCCAAGGCTTCGGGAATGAAAAACTGTTTTTT.

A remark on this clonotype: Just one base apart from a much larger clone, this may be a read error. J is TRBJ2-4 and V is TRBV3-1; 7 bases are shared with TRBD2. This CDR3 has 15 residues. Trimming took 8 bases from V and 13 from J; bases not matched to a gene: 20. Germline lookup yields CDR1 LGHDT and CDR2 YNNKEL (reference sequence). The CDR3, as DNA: TGTGCCAGCTCAAGGGACTACGACTCCTACAATGAGCAGTACTTC. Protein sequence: CASSRDYDSYNEQYF.

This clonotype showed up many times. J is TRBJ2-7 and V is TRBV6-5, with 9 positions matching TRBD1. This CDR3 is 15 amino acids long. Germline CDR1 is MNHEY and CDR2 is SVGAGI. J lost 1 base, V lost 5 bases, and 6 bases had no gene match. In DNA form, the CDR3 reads TGTGCCAGCAGTCGAGCCGGGACAGGGTCCTACGAGCAGTACTTC. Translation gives CASSRAGTGSYEQYF.

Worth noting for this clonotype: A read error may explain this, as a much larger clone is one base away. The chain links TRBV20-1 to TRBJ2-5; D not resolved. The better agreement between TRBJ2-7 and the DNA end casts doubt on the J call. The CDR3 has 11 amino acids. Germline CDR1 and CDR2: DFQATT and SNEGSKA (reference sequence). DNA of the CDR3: TGCAGTGCTGACAAATGGGACGAGCAGTACTTC. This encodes CSADKWDEQYF.

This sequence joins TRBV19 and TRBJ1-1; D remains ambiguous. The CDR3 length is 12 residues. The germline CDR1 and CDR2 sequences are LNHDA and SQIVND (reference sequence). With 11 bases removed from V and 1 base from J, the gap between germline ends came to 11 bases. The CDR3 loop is CARKSGNTEAFF. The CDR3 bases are TGTGCCCGAAAATCGGGGAACACTGAAGCTTTCTTT.

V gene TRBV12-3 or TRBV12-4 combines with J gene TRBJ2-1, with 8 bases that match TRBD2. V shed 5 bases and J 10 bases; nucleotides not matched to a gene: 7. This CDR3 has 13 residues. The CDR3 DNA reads TGTGCCAGCAGTCCAGGACTAGCCATAGAGCAGTTCTTC. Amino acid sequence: CASSPGLAIEQFF.

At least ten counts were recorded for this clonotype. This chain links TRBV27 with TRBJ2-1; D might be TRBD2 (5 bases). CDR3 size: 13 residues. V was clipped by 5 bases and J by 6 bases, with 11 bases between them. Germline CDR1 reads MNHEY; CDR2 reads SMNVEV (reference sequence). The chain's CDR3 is CASSPGGLNEQFF. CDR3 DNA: TGTGCCAGCAGTCCGGGCGGGCTCAATGAGCAGTTCTTC.

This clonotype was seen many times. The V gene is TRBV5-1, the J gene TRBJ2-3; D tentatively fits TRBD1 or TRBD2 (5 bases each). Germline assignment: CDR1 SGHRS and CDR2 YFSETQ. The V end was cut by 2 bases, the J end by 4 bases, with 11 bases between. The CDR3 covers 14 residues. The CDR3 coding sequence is TGCGCCAGCAGCTTTATGGGGGAGTCAGATACGCAGTATTTT. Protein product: CASSFMGESDTQYF.

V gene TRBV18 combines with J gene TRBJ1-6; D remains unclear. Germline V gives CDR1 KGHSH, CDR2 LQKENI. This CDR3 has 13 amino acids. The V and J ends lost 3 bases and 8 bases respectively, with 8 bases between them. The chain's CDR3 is CASSPRADSPLHF. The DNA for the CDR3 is TGTGCCAGCTCACCTAGGGCTGATTCACCCCTCCACTTT.

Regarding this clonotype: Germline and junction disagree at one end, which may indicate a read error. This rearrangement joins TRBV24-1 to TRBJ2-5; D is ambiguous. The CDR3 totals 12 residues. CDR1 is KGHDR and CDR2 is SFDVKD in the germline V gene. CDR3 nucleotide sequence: TGTGCCACCAGTGACCCCTTAGAGACCCGGTACTTC. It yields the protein CATSDPLETRYF.

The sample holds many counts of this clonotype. CDR3 region: CASSFFAGASYNEQFF. CDR3 DNA sequence: TGCGCCAGCAGCTTTTTCGCTGGTGCCTCCTACAATGAGCAGTTCTTC. The V gene is TRBV5-1, the J gene TRBJ2-1; D is ambiguous. The germline CDR1 and CDR2 sequences are SGHRS and YFSETQ. Trimming removed 2 bases at V and 0 bases at J, with 12 bases between. CDR3 length: 16 amino acids.

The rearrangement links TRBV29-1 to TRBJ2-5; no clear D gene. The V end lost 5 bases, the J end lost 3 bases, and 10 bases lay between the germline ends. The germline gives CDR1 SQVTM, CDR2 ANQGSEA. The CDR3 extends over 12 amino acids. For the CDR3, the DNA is TGCAGCGTTTCCACCTCCAAAGAGACCCAGTACTTC. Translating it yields CSVSTSKETQYF.

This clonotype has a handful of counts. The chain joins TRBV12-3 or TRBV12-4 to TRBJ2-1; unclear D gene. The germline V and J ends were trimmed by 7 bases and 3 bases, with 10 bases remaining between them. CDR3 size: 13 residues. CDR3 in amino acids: CASTPDFYNEQFF. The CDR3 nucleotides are TGTGCCAGCACCCCAGATTTCTACAATGAGCAGTTCTTC.

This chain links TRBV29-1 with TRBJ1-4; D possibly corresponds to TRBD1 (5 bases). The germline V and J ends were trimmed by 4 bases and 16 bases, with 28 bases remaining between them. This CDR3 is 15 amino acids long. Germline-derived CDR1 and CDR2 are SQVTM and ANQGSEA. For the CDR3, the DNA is TGCAGCGTTGTCGGACTAGCGGGAGTGACAGATACGCAGTTTTTT. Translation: CSVVGLAGVTDTQFF.

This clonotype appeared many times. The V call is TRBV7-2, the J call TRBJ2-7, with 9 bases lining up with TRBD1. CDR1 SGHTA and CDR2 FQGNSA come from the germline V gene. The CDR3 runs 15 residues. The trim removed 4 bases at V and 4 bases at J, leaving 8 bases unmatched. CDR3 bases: TGTGCCAGCAGCTCGCACAGGGGGCTTAGGTACGAGCAGTACTTC. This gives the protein CASSSHRGLRYEQYF.

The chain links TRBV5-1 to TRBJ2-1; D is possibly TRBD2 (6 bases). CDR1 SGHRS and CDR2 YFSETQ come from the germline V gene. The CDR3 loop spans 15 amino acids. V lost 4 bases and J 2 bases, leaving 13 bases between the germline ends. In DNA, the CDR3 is TGCGCCAGCAGCCCGGGGGATGTGCCCTACAATGAGCAGTTCTTC. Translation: CASSPGDVPYNEQFF.